This T cell receptor beta chain was captured in a study of T cells in Graves' hyperthyroidism and ophthalmopathy. Study results and limitations: For ophthalmopathy, model prediction preceded onset by a median 6.5 months. The authors' 13 V-J model separated ophthalmopathy from stable hyperthyroidism.

Each 10 ml fresh peripheral blood draw supplied the PBMCs. With 2 bases clipped from V and 2 bases from J, the junction kept 6 bases outside the gene matches. The CDR3 contains 15 residues. Germline V gene sequence: CDR1 SEHNR, CDR2 FQNEAQ (reference sequence). Amplification targeted TCR beta CDR3 regions from RNA transcripts. An initial round of RT-PCR targeting the TCR CDR3 relied on the HTBI primer set. Each CDR3 protein gets one entry after TCRdb re-called the multiplex PCR reads with MiXCR. This table holds roughly 570,000 distinct CDR3 sequences, around 14% found once. Ten or more counts support this clonotype. The antigen remains unidentified.

The chain couples TRBV7-9 to TRBJ2-7, with 7 bases fitting TRBD2. Sequencing was done on a sample of blood. This TCR derives from a woman aged 25-40 years with Graves' hyperthyroidism. The CDR3 loop reads CASSLSGGGPYEQYF. Written as DNA, the CDR3 is TGTGCCAGCAGCTTATCGGGGGGAGGCCCCTACGAGCAGTACTTC.